The following is a TCR beta chain sequence with its context. The antigen remains unidentified. This sample was taken from a study of CD8+CD57+ T cells in acquired aplastic anemia. Study details: DNA from sorted CD4+ and CD8+ cells averaged approximately 3.2 ug. Notes on the study in general: Patient and control CD8+ Simpson's diversity was not significantly different.

The study profiled TCR beta VDJ and CDR3 using genomic DNA as template. Via MiXCR, TCRdb re-called the reads, giving one row per CDR3 protein. The repertoire holds fewer than 85,000 distinct CDR3 sequences, roughly 70% seen once, with approximately 80% in the top ten. Only patients with CD8+CD57+ cell expansion on flow cytometry were chosen for sequencing. By the time of blood sampling, patients had still received no therapy. This CDR3 comprises 15 residues. V was trimmed by 5 bases and J by 0 bases, leaving 17 bases between them. From germline, CDR1 is DFQATT and CDR2 SNEGSKA (reference sequence). The chain has TRBV20-1 and TRBJ2-7, with D possibly being TRBD1 (6 bases). Sequencing used sorted CD4+, CD8+, or CD8+CD57+ T cells (not recorded which) from PBMCs. This sequence originates from a human donor with aplastic anemia. The CDR3 DNA sequence: TGCAGTGCTGGTCGGGGTCAGGGGAGCTCCTACGAGCAGTACTTC. Its translation: CSAGRGQGSSYEQYF.